This TCR beta chain appears in the sequencing data of a study of cytomegalovirus exposure and HLA in healthy donors. The PCR contained 60 Vbeta and 13 Jbeta primers. Assay: immunoSEQ multiplex PCR; the TCRdb copy retains only in-frame clones and omits some. Found here are about 130,000 clones; the top ten clones hold 1.5% to 2%. Study-level points and caveats: There were a few CMV-associated chains whose specificity for CMV antigens was confirmed in vitro. Presence/absence results assume similar sequencing depth per donor, which may not hold. A later analysis showed that HLA-associated TCR beta chains had undergone more clonal expansion than equally common others. Sequence variants that were highly shared formed a cluster that was likely a sequencing artifact.

Regarding this clone: Its target is unknown.

Germline CDR1 reads LNHNV; CDR2 reads YYDKDF (reference sequence). Trimming took 5 bases from V and 10 from J; bases not matched to a gene: 19. The CDR3 has 17 residues. This receptor was taken from a woman aged 40 to 50 in good health and CMV-seropositive. The sample consisted of PBMCs. The V and J genes are TRBV15 and TRBJ2-1, with 8 bases that match TRBD2. This chain's CDR3 is CATSSGGWRDNVREQFF. For the CDR3, the DNA is TGTGCCACCAGCTCGGGGGGGTGGCGGGATAACGTCCGAGAGCAGTTCTTC.